Listed here are 26 T cell receptor beta chains from one sample, sequenced in a study of vaccination and CD4 T cells after COVID-19. The sample's treatment: roughly 10-day PBMC culture with coronavirus spike peptide pools or control peptides (ViraFEST assay). Their antigens are not known. Sequencing of cultured CD4+ T cell DNA used the Oncomine TCR Beta short-read assay. Via MiXCR, TCRdb re-called the PCR reads, giving one row per CDR3 protein. The sample lists over 25,000 distinct CDR3 sequences, less than 80% occurring once. The source material was CD4+ T cells from blood, cultured in vitro, sampled after SARS-CoV-2 vaccination. Source of these receptors: a human donor who received a COVID-19 vaccine.

This sequence joins TRBV25-1 and TRBJ1-1; D remains ambiguous. Germline values: CDR1 MGHDK, CDR2 SYGVNS. V dropped 5 bases and J dropped 4 bases, with 14 bases sitting between them. This CDR3 contains 14 residues. The CDR3 reads CASSPRWKGTEAFF. Written as DNA, the CDR3 is TGTGCCAGCAGTCCTCGATGGAAGGGCACTGAAGCTTTCTTT.

In nucleotides, the CDR3 is TGCAGTGCTTCCCCAGGCGGGGGAGGAACAGATACGCAGTATTTT. This sequence encodes CSASPGGGGTDTQYF. The chain carries TRBV20-1 and TRBJ2-3; 7 bases map to TRBD2. The CDR3 covers 15 residues. CDR1 and CDR2 (germline): DFQATT, SNEGSKA (reference sequence). Trimming cost V 5 bases and J 3 bases; bases outside gene matches: 11.

The rearrangement uses TRBV19 and TRBJ1-1; D may be TRBD1 (6 bases). The CDR3 runs 14 residues. Germline CDR1 and CDR2: LNHDA and SQIVND (reference sequence). The ends were cut back, 2 bases at V and 4 bases at J, with 11 bases in the middle. As DNA, the CDR3 is TGTGCCAGTAGTATAAGGCAGGGGAGCACTGAAGCTTTCTTT. As protein: CASSIRQGSTEAFF. The entire variable domain, with the rest obtained from reference TRBV19 and TRBJ1-1, is as follows: DGGITQSPKYLFRKEGQNVTLSCEQNLNHDAMYWYRQDPGQGLRLIYYSQIVNDFQKGDIAEGYSVSREKKESFPLTVTSAQKNPTAFYLCASSIRQGSTEAFFGQGTRLTVV.

The chain couples TRBV19 to TRBJ1-1; D is undetermined. Germline-derived CDR1 and CDR2 are LNHDA and SQIVND (reference sequence). V lost 8 bases to trimming and J lost 8 bases, with 12 bases between them. The CDR3 runs 11 residues. The CDR3: CASGVDIEAFF. CDR3 nucleotide sequence: TGTGCCAGTGGAGTTGACATCGAAGCTTTCTTT.

The chain combines TRBV20-1 with TRBJ1-2; D is uncertain. CDR3 length: 14 residues. Trimming removed 5 bases from V and 2 bases from J, with 15 bases in between. Germline CDR1 DFQATT, CDR2 SNEGSKA (reference sequence). CDR3 amino acids: CSAEVAGRNYGYTF. Here the CDR3 DNA reads TGCAGTGCTGAGGTGGCAGGAAGAAACTATGGCTACACCTTC.

This chain's CDR3 is CATSDTQGAGRETQYF. Written as DNA, the CDR3 is TGTGCCACCAGTGATACACAGGGGGCGGGCCGGGAGACCCAGTACTTC. The chain carries TRBV24-1 and TRBJ2-5, with 9 bases fitting TRBD1. V lost 3 bases and J lost 5; bases outside the gene matches: 9. CDR1 and CDR2 (germline): KGHDR, SFDVKD. The CDR3 is made up of 16 amino acids.

The chain carries TRBV25-1 and TRBJ1-2; 8 bases agree with TRBD1. V trimming: 5 bases; J trimming: 7 bases; junction bases outside the gene matches: 9. The germline V gene has CDR1 MGHDK and CDR2 SYGVNS. The CDR3 extends over 14 amino acids. CDR3 in amino acids: CASSRTGGVSGYTF. CDR3 nucleotides: TGTGCCAGCAGTAGAACAGGGGGGGTTAGTGGCTACACCTTC.

This clonotype occurred a few times. J is TRBJ2-1 and V is TRBV7-2; 8 bases are shared with TRBD2. Germline CDR1 is SGHTA and CDR2 is FQGNSA. Unmatched junction bases numbered 3, after V lost 1 base and J lost 4 bases. The CDR3 contains 15 residues. The CDR3: CASSLGGLGYNEQFF. The CDR3 DNA sequence: TGTGCCAGCAGCTTAGGGGGACTAGGTTACAATGAGCAGTTCTTC.

The count of this clonotype is one. The chain combines TRBV11-3 with TRBJ1-3; TRBD1 agrees at 7 bases. This CDR3 contains 14 residues. From germline, CDR1 is SGHNT and CDR2 YENEEA. V lost 5 bases to trimming and J lost 4 bases; unmatched junction nucleotides: 5. CDR3 in amino acids: CASSNDRAGNTIYF. In DNA, the CDR3 is TGTGCCAGCAGCAACGACAGGGCAGGAAACACCATATATTTT.

This chain joins TRBV29-1 and TRBJ2-5; the match to TRBD1 covers 7 bases. V gave up 3 bases and J gave up 2 bases; unmatched junction bases: 0. Looked up from germline, CDR1 is SQVTM and CDR2 is ANQGSEA. The CDR3 sequence is 12 residues long. The CDR3 nucleotides are TGCAGCGTTGACAGGGGGCAAGAGACCCAGTACTTC. Translating it yields CSVDRGQETQYF.

The V call is TRBV29-1, the J call TRBJ2-7; TRBD1 is a possible D gene (7 bases). Trimming removed 4 bases at V and 0 bases at J, with 13 bases between. Germline V gene data show CDR1 as SQVTM and CDR2 as ANQGSEA. The CDR3 length is 14 residues. The CDR3 nucleotides are TGCAGCGTTGGCCGACAGGGACTCTCCTACGAGCAGTACTTC. Amino acid sequence: CSVGRQGLSYEQYF.

A single count supports this clonotype. The chain carries TRBV7-9 and TRBJ1-5, with TRBD1 matching 9 bases. This CDR3 spans 15 amino acids. CDR1 is SEHNR and CDR2 is FQNEAQ in the germline V gene (reference sequence). The V segment lost 1 base and the J segment 3 bases; nucleotides outside the gene matches: 1. CDR3 in amino acids: CASSLGTGVNQPQHF. In DNA form, the CDR3 reads TGTGCCAGCAGCTTAGGGACAGGGGTCAATCAGCCCCAGCATTTT.

V is TRBV6-1 and J is TRBJ1-1; the D is unclear. Per the germline V gene, CDR1 is MNHNS and CDR2 is SASEGT. The CDR3 spans 13 residues. Trimming pared 7 bases from V and 0 bases from J, leaving 9 bases between. CDR3: CASTRALNTEAFF. CDR3 sequence (DNA): TGTGCCAGCACCCGAGCCCTGAACACTGAAGCTTTCTTT.

V gene TRBV11-2 combines with J gene TRBJ2-3; 10 bases line up with TRBD1. Germline lookup yields CDR1 SGHAT and CDR2 FQNNGV. The CDR3 sequence is 20 residues long. J was trimmed by 0 bases and V by 0 bases; bases with no gene match: 12. CDR3 region: CASSLDRDRGKKRSTDTQYF. The CDR3 nucleotides are TGTGCCAGCAGCTTAGATCGGGACAGGGGCAAAAAAAGAAGCACAGATACGCAGTATTTT.

This clonotype has only a few counts. V and J are TRBV27 and TRBJ2-7; D possibly corresponds to TRBD1 (5 bases). The CDR3 has 13 amino acids. In germline, CDR1 is MNHEY, CDR2 SMNVEV (reference sequence). V gave up 4 bases and J gave up 10 bases, with 17 bases separating them. CDR3 loop: CASSSYRTARQYF. The CDR3 DNA follows: TGTGCCAGCAGTTCTTACAGGACGGCACGCCAGTACTTC.

The rearrangement uses TRBV2 and TRBJ2-7; no reliable D call. The germline V and J ends were trimmed by 8 bases and 2 bases, with 13 bases remaining between them. Germline V CDR1 and CDR2: SNHLY, FYNNEI. This CDR3 has 13 amino acids. CDR3 nucleotides: TGTGCCAGCCAGACGGAGCCCCCCTACGAGCAGTACTTC. Protein product: CASQTEPPYEQYF. Based on the CDR3 plus reference TRBV2 and TRBJ2-7, the full variable domain is EPEVTQTPSHQVTQMGQEVILRCVPISNHLYFYWYRQILGQKVEFLVSFYNNEISEKSEIFDDQFSVERPDGSNFTLKIRSTKLEDSAMYFCASQTEPPYEQYFGPGTRLTVT.

This clonotype rates as medium-sized. Here the CDR3 reads CASSILMASGGLYNEQFF. CDR3 sequence (DNA): TGTGCCAGTAGTATTCTAATGGCTAGCGGGGGCCTTTACAATGAGCAGTTCTTC. V and J are TRBV19 and TRBJ2-1, with TRBD2 identical over 10 bases. Germline lookup yields CDR1 LNHDA and CDR2 SQIVND (reference sequence). Unmatched junction bases numbered 12, after V lost 3 bases and J lost 4 bases. This CDR3 contains 18 residues.

The rearrangement links TRBV20-1 to TRBJ2-4; 7 nucleotides agree with TRBD1. Germline CDR1 DFQATT, CDR2 SNEGSKA (reference sequence). Losses at the gene ends were 1 base for V and 0 bases for J; bases not matched to a gene: 12. The CDR3 has 18 residues. CDR3 in DNA: TGCAGTGCTAGAGGGGGCCTCGGCAGGGGGTTAGCCAAAAACATTCAGTACTTC. The encoded protein is CSARGGLGRGLAKNIQYF.

The chain combines TRBV15 with TRBJ1-2, with TRBD1 matching 12 bases. There are 14 residues in the CDR3. After removal of 3 bases from V and 7 bases from J, the junction contained 3 bases not matched to a gene. CDR1 and CDR2 from the germline V gene are LNHNV and YYDKDF (reference sequence). CDR3 amino acids: CATSRGQGAGGYTF. CDR3 in DNA: TGTGCCACCAGCAGGGGACAGGGGGCGGGTGGCTACACCTTC.

The table lists this clonotype with a few counts. The genes are TRBV11-3 and TRBJ2-3; D perhaps matches TRBD2 (5 bases). There are 16 residues in the CDR3. Germline values: CDR1 SGHNT, CDR2 YENEEA. V was cut by 2 bases and J by 5 bases, with 17 bases left in between. The CDR3 loop reads CASSLIAGTDRDTQYF. The CDR3 nucleotides read TGTGCCAGCAGCTTAATCGCGGGCACCGATAGAGATACGCAGTATTTT.

This clonotype was counted only a few times. The chain couples TRBV15 to TRBJ2-3, with 8 bases lining up with TRBD2. CDR1 and CDR2 from the germline V gene are LNHNV and YYDKDF (reference sequence). CDR3 size: 15 residues. The trim removed 3 bases at V and 4 bases at J, leaving 6 bases unmatched. The CDR3 loop is CATSRNSGGADTQYF. Here the CDR3 DNA reads TGTGCCACCAGCAGGAACAGCGGGGGTGCAGATACGCAGTATTTT.

The chain recombines TRBV20-1 with TRBJ2-5, with 12 nucleotides matching TRBD1. Per germline, CDR1 DFQATT and CDR2 SNEGSKA (reference sequence). The CDR3 consists of 15 residues. Losses at the gene ends were 7 bases for V and 5 bases for J; bases not matched to a gene: 11. The CDR3 sequence: CSGGTGGLGVETQYF. In DNA, the CDR3 is TGCAGTGGGGGGACAGGGGGCTTGGGCGTGGAGACCCAGTACTTC.

The chain employs TRBV18 and TRBJ1-1, with D hard to call. V gave up 2 bases and J gave up 1 base, with 5 bases separating them. The CDR3 sequence is 13 residues long. Germline V gene data show CDR1 as KGHSH and CDR2 as LQKENI. The CDR3 DNA sequence: TGTGCCAGCTCACCAGAATCGAACACTGAAGCTTTCTTT. Encoded protein: CASSPESNTEAFF.

The V and J genes are TRBV30 and TRBJ1-2, with D hard to call. The germline V gene has CDR1 GTSNPN and CDR2 SVGIG (reference sequence). V lost 1 base to trimming and J lost 4 bases, with 4 bases between them. The CDR3 is made up of 11 amino acids. CDR3 sequence (DNA): TGTGCCTGGAGTGGTTTCTATGGCTACACCTTC. The encoded protein is CAWSGFYGYTF.

CDR3 loop: CASSRHFRDRVTEAFF. CDR3 DNA: TGTGCCAGCAGCCGACACTTCCGGGACAGGGTCACTGAAGCTTTCTTT. The rearrangement links TRBV27 to TRBJ1-1; TRBD1 aligns across 9 bases. This CDR3 comprises 16 residues. Unmatched junction bases numbered 12, after V lost 6 bases and J lost 4 bases. CDR1 and CDR2 from the germline V gene are MNHEY and SMNVEV (reference sequence).

This clonotype was counted once. V is TRBV27 and J is TRBJ2-1; TRBD2 matches 8 bases. This CDR3 contains 20 residues. J was trimmed by 2 bases and V by 6 bases; bases with no gene match: 21. The germline V gene has CDR1 MNHEY and CDR2 SMNVEV (reference sequence). This CDR3 is CASRAKYRGGTKGTYNEQFF. The CDR3 nucleotides read TGTGCCAGCAGGGCGAAATATCGGGGGGGAACTAAAGGAACCTACAATGAGCAGTTCTTC.